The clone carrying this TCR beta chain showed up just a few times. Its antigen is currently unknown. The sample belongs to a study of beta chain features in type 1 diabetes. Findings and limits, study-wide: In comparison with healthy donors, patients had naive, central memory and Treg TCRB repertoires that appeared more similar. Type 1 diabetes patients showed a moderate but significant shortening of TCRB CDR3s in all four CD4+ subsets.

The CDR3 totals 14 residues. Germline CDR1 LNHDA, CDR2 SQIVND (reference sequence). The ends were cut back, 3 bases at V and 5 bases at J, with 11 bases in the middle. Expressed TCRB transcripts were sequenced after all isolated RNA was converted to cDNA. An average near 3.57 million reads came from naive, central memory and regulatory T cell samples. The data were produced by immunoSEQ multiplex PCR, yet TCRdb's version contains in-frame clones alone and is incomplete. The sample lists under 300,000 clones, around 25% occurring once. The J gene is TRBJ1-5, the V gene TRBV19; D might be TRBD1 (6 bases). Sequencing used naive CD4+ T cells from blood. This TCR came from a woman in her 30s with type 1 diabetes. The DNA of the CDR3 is TGTGCCAGTAGTATTATGGCAGGGGATCAGCCCCAGCATTTT. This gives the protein CASSIMAGDQPQHF.